This is a list of T cell receptor beta chains from one sample in a study of blood T cell repertoires in COVID-19. Profiling relied on immunoSEQ multiplex PCR, and the TCRdb table lists in-frame clones only, not all of them. Seen here are hundreds of thousands of clones, around four fifths observed once, and the top ten hold about 2.3%. The sequenced sample consisted of peripheral blood. The receptors were gathered from a woman in her forties with active or convalescent COVID-19. CDR3s include the opening cysteine and the closing phenylalanine or tryptophan. A D gene is named only where the DNA matches it firmly. For some rows the clone size is stated as once, few or many, or as a class when expanded; others skip it.

size	D	V	J	CDR3	DNA
-	-	TRBV29-1	TRBJ2-7	CSVIGRFSREWSYEQYF	TGCAGCGTCATCGGCCGTTTTAGTCGGGAGTGGTCCTACGAGCAGTACTTC
few	-	TRBV28	TRBJ1-2	CASSFTGGYGYTF	TGTGCCAGCAGTTTTACGGGTGGCTATGGCTACACCTTC
few	TRBD2	TRBV7-2	TRBJ2-2	CASSSASGTGELFF	TGTGCCAGCAGTTCCGCTAGCGGGACCGGGGAGCTGTTTTTT
-	-	TRBV7-8	TRBJ2-3	CASIPEAALSDTQYF	TGTGCCAGCATCCCCGAGGCGGCGCTATCGGATACGCAGTATTTT
-	-	TRBV4-2	TRBJ2-5	CASSQGGTEETQYF	TGTGCCAGCAGCCAAGGCGGGACCGAAGAGACCCAGTACTTC
once	-	TRBV27	TRBJ2-7	CASSLRPGHVPKQYF	TGTGCCAGCAGTTTACGTCCAGGGCACGTACCTAAGCAGTACTTC
-	TRBD1	TRBV9	TRBJ1-6	CASSFSGTDNSPLHF	TGTGCCAGCAGCTTTTCCGGGACAGATAATTCACCCCTCCACTTT
-	-	TRBV29-1	TRBJ2-1	CSVKVPGDNEQFF	TGCAGCGTCAAAGTCCCGGGTGACAATGAGCAGTTCTTC
-	-	TRBV7-9	TRBJ1-1	CASSSPDRNTEAFF	TGTGCCAGCAGCTCCCCGGACAGGAACACTGAAGCTTTCTTT
-	TRBD1	TRBV5-1	TRBJ1-6	CASSLGGTGASPLHF	TGCGCCAGCAGCTTGGGTGGGACAGGGGCATCACCCCTCCACTTT
-	TRBD2	TRBV3-1/TRBV3-2	TRBJ2-1	CASSQDNSGRSYNEQFF	TGTGCCAGCAGCCAAGACAATAGCGGGAGGTCTTACAATGAGCAGTTCTTC
-	TRBD1	TRBV2	TRBJ2-3	CASSGGRFTDTQYF	TGTGCCAGTTCAGGGGGCCGATTCACAGATACGCAGTATTTT
-	TRBD1	TRBV25-1	TRBJ2-7	CASSGQGTGNFEQYF	TGTGCCAGCAGTGGCCAGGGGACAGGGAATTTCGAGCAGTACTTC
-	-	TRBV28	TRBJ1-2	CASSLRSWQASNYGYTF	TGTGCCAGCAGTTTAAGATCTTGGCAGGCCTCTAACTATGGCTACACCTTC
-	TRBD1	TRBV19	TRBJ1-1	CASSIDGPIGTANTEAFF	TGTGCCAGTAGTATAGACGGCCCAATCGGGACAGCCAACACTGAAGCTTTCTTT
-	TRBD2	TRBV2	TRBJ2-7	CASTEREGVYEQYF	TGTGCCAGCACTGAGCGGGAGGGCGTCTACGAGCAGTACTTC
-	TRBD1	TRBV18	TRBJ1-3	CASSSPGTGEGNTIYF	TGTGCCAGCTCGTCCCCAGGGACAGGGGAGGGAAACACCATATATTTT
-	-	TRBV6-5	TRBJ2-3	CATMTGNTQYF	TGTGCCACAATGACGGGAAATACGCAGTATTTT
-	TRBD2	TRBV7-2	TRBJ2-7	CASSPAASGSYEQYF	TGTGCCAGCAGCCCCGCGGCTAGCGGCTCCTACGAGCAGTACTTC
-	-	TRBV21-1	TRBJ2-3	CASSKVGSGRAPPSDTQYF	TGTGCCAGCAGCAAAGTTGGTAGCGGGAGGGCCCCCCCCTCAGATACGCAGTATTTT
once	TRBD1	TRBV3-1/TRBV3-2	TRBJ1-2	CASSQRDRYYGYTF	TGTGCCAGCAGCCAAAGGGACAGATACTATGGCTACACCTTC
-	TRBD1	TRBV10-2	TRBJ1-2	CASTSRDRGYTF	TGCGCCAGCACCTCCCGGGACAGGGGCTACACCTTC
-	TRBD2	TRBV7-2	TRBJ2-3	CASSLRSGGASDTQYF	TGTGCCAGCAGCCTAAGGAGCGGGGGGGCCTCAGATACGCAGTATTTT
-	TRBD1	TRBV5-4	TRBJ2-5	CASSLAYRGQETQYF	TGTGCCAGCAGCTTGGCTTACAGGGGACAAGAGACCCAGTACTTC
many	-	TRBV21-1	TRBJ1-2	CASSNEREHYGYTF	TGTGCCAGCAGCAATGAGCGGGAGCACTATGGCTACACCTTC
-	-	TRBV4-3	TRBJ2-4	CASSQDILAKNIQYF	TGCGCCAGCAGCCAAGATATCTTAGCCAAAAACATTCAGTACTTC
-	-	TRBV6-2/TRBV6-3	TRBJ1-1	CASSYSTRALMNTEAFF	TGTGCCAGCAGTTACTCGACCAGGGCCCTCATGAACACTGAAGCTTTCTTT
-	TRBD2	TRBV4-1	TRBJ2-7	CASSQDGLADTYEQYF	TGCGCCAGCAGCCAAGATGGGCTAGCGGATACCTACGAGCAGTACTTC
-	TRBD1	TRBV27	TRBJ1-4	CASSFLTGGNEKLFF	TGTGCCAGCAGTTTCTTAACAGGGGGCAATGAAAAACTGTTTTTT
few	TRBD1	TRBV5-1	TRBJ1-5	CASSLAGGDQPQHF	TGCGCCAGCAGCTTGGCAGGGGGAGATCAGCCCCAGCATTTT
once	-	TRBV7-9	TRBJ1-3	CASSLGGTLGNTIYF	TGTGCCAGCAGCTTAGGAGGGACACTTGGAAACACCATATATTTT
-	-	TRBV24-1	TRBJ2-7	CATSDPGQGLSYEQYF	TGTGCCACCAGTGATCCAGGACAGGGACTAAGCTACGAGCAGTACTTC
-	-	TRBV6-6	TRBJ2-7	CASSHGSTNYEQYF	TGTGCCAGCAGTCACGGGAGTACTAACTACGAGCAGTACTTC
-	-	TRBV6-5	TRBJ1-6	CASSYSAFNSPLHF	TGTGCCAGCAGTTACAGCGCCTTTAATTCACCCCTCCACTTT
-	-	TRBV29-1	TRBJ2-3	CSVGRGGTDTQYF	TGCAGCGTGGGGAGGGGGGGAACAGATACGCAGTATTTT
-	-	TRBV19	TRBJ1-5	CASSLRLLSNQPQHF	TGTGCCAGTAGTCTCAGGTTACTTAGCAATCAGCCCCAGCATTTT
-	-	TRBV7-9	TRBJ2-7	CASSFPAEPEQYF	TGTGCCAGCAGCTTTCCCGCCGAGCCCGAGCAGTACTTC
-	-	TRBV6-6	TRBJ1-1	CASSYPVGGTEAFF	TGTGCCAGCAGTTACCCGGTCGGGGGCACTGAAGCTTTCTTT
once	-	TRBV19	TRBJ1-4	CASSISTAGTNEKLFF	TGTGCCAGTAGTATATCGACAGCGGGAACTAATGAAAAACTGTTTTTT
-	-	TRBV4-1	TRBJ2-5	CASSQETAFQETQYF	TGCGCCAGCAGCCAAGAAACAGCCTTCCAGGAGACCCAGTACTTC
-	TRBD1	TRBV30	TRBJ1-4	CAWSTDRVLSEKLFF	TGTGCCTGGAGTACCGACAGGGTTTTGTCTGAAAAACTGTTTTTT
-	TRBD2	TRBV15	TRBJ2-3	CATSGRTSGTTDTQYF	TGTGCCACCAGCGGAAGGACTAGCGGGACCACAGATACGCAGTATTTT
-	TRBD2	TRBV5-1	TRBJ2-2	CASNELAGVSGELFF	TGCGCCAGCAACGAACTAGCGGGAGTTTCCGGGGAGCTGTTTTTT
-	TRBD1	TRBV18	TRBJ1-2	CASSPRGQGDLYGYTF	TGTGCCAGCTCACCACGAGGACAGGGCGACCTCTATGGCTACACCTTC
-	-	TRBV5-5	TRBJ2-1	CASSPGDYHNEQFF	TGTGCCAGCAGCCCAGGTGACTACCACAATGAGCAGTTCTTC
-	-	TRBV7-5	TRBJ1-2	CVRSKGQGGDNYGYTF	TGTGTCAGAAGCAAAGGACAGGGAGGAGATAACTATGGCTACACCTTC
-	-	TRBV5-8	TRBJ2-2	CASSTGNRVETGELFF	TGTGCCAGCAGCACCGGCAACAGGGTTGAGACCGGGGAGCTGTTTTTT
-	-	TRBV7-8	TRBJ1-3	CASSLGGNTIYF	TGTGCCAGCAGCCTCGGGGGAAACACCATATATTTT
once	-	TRBV5-1	TRBJ2-7	CASSLGRLMENEQYF	TGCGCCAGCAGCTTGGGTCGACTTATGGAAAACGAGCAGTACTTC
-	-	TRBV6-5	TRBJ1-4	CASSYGGAAHEKLFF	TGTGCCAGCAGTTACGGAGGAGCGGCTCATGAAAAACTGTTTTTT
-	TRBD1	TRBV7-6	TRBJ1-2	CASSKSGTGLYGYTF	TGTGCCAGCAGCAAATCCGGGACAGGGCTTTATGGCTACACCTTC